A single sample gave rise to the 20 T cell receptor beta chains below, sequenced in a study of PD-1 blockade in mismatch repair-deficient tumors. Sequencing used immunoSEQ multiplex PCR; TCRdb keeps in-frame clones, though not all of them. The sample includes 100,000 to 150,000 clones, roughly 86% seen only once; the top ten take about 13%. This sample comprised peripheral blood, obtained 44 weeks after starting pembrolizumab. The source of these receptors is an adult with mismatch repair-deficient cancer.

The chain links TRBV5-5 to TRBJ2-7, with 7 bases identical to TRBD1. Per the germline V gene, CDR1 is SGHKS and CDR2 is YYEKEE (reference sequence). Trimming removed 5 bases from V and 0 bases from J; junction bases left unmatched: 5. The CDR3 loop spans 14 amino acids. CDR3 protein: CASSAGQDSYEQYF. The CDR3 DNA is TGTGCCAGCAGTGCCGGACAGGACTCCTACGAGCAGTACTTC.

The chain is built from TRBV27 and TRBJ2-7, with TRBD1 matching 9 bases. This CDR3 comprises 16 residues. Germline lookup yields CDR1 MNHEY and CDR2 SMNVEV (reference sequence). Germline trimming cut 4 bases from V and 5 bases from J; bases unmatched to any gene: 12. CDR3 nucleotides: TGTGCCAGCAGTTCCCTGGGACAGGGAGTCTCACACGAGCAGTACTTC. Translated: CASSSLGQGVSHEQYF.

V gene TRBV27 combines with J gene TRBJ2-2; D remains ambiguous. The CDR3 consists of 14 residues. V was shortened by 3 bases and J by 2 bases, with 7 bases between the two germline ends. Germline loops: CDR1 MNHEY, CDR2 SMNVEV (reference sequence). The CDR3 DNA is TGTGCCAGCAGTTTGTCCGTCAACACCGGGGAGCTGTTTTTT. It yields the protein CASSLSVNTGELFF.

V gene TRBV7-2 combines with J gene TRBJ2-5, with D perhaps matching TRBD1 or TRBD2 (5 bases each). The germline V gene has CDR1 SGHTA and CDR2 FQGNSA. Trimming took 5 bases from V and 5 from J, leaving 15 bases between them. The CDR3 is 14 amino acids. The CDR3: CASSLQGSGETQYF. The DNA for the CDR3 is TGTGCCAGCAGCCTCCAGGGCTCGGGGGAGACCCAGTACTTC.

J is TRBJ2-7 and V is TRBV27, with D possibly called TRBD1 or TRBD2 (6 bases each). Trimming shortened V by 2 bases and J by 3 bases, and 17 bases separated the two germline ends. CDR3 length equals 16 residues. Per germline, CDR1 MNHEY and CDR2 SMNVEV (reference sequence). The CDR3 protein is CASSLRSGATVYEQYF. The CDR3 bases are TGTGCCAGCAGTTTACGCTCGGGGGCCACCGTCTACGAGCAGTACTTC.

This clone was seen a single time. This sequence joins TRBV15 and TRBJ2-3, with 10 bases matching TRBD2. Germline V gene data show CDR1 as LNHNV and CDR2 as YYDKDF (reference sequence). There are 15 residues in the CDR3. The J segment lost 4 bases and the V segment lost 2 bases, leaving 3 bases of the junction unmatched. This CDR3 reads CATSRLAGEADTQYF. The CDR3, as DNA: TGTGCCACCAGCAGACTAGCGGGAGAGGCAGATACGCAGTATTTT.

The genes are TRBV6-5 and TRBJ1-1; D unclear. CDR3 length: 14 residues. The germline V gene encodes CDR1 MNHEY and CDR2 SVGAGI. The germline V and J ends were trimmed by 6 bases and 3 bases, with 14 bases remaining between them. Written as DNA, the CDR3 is TGTGCCAGCAGGATTATGGGGATGCACACTGAAGCTTTCTTT. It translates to CASRIMGMHTEAFF.

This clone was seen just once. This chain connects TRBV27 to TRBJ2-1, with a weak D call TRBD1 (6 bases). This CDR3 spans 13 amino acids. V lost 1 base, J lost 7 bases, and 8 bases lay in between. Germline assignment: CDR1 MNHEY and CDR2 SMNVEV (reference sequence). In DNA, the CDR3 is TGTGCCAGCAGTTTATTACAGGGTAATGAGCAGTTCTTC. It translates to CASSLLQGNEQFF.

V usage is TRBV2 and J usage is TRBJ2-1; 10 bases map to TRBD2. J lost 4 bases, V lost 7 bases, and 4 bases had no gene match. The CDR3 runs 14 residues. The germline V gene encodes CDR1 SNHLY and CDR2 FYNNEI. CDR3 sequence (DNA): TGTGCCAGCATGTTACTAGCGGGATACAATGAGCAGTTCTTC. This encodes CASMLLAGYNEQFF.

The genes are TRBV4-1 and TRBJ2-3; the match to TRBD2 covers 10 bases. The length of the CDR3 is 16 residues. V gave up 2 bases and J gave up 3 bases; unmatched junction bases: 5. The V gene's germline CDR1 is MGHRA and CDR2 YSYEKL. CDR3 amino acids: CASSQPAGGLTDTQYF. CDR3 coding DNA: TGCGCCAGCAGCCAACCAGCGGGAGGGCTGACAGATACGCAGTATTTT.

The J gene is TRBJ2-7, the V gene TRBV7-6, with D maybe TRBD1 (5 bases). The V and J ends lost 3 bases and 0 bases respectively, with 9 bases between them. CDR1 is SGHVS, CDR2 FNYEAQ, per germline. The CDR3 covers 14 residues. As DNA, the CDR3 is TGTGCCAGCAGCTTGGACACCAGCTCCTACGAGCAGTACTTC. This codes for CASSLDTSSYEQYF.

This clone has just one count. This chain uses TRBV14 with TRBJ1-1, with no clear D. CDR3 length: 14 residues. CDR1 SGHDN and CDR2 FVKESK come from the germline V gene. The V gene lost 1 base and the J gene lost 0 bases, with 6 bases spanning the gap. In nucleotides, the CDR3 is TGTGCCAGCAGCCAAGTGGGGATGAACACTGAAGCTTTCTTT. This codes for CASSQVGMNTEAFF.

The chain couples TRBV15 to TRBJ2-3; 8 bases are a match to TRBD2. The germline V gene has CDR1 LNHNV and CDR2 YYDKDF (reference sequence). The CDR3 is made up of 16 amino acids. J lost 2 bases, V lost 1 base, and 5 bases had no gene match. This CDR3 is CATSRGTSRYTDTQYF. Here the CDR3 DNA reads TGTGCCACCAGCAGAGGGACTAGCAGATACACAGATACGCAGTATTTT.

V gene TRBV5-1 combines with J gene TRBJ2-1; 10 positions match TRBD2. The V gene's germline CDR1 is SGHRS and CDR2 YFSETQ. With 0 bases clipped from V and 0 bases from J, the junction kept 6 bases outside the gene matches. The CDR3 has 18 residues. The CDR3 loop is CASSLDLAGAPSYNEQFF. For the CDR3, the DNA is TGCGCCAGCAGCTTGGACCTAGCGGGAGCCCCCTCCTACAATGAGCAGTTCTTC.

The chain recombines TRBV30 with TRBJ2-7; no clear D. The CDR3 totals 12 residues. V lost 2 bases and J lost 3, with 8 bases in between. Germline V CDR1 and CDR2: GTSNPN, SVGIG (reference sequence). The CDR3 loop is CAWSMTDYEQYF. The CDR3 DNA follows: TGTGCCTGGAGTATGACGGACTACGAGCAGTACTTC.

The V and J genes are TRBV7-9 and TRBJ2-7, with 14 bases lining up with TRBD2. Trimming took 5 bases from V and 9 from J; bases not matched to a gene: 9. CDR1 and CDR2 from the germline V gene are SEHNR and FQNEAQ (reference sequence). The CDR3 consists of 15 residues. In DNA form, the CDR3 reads TGTGCCAGCAGCCCGACTAGCGGGAGGGTGAAGGGGCAGTACTTC. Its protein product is CASSPTSGRVKGQYF.

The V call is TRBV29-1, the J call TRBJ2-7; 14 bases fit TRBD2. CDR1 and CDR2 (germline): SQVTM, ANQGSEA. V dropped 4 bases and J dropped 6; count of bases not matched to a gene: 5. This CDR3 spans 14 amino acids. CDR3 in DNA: TGCAGCGTTGCGGGACTAGCGGGAGAGTTCGAGCAGTACTTC. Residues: CSVAGLAGEFEQYF.

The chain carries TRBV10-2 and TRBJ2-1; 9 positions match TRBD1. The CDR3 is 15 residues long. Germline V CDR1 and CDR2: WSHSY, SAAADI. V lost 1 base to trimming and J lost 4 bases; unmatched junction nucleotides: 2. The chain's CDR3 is CASSEWDREYNEQFF. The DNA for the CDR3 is TGCGCCAGCAGTGAGTGGGACAGGGAATACAATGAGCAGTTCTTC.

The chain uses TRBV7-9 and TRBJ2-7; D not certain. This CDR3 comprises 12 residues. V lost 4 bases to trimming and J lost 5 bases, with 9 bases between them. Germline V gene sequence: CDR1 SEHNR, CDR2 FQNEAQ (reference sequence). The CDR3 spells CASSSDRHEQYF. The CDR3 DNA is TGTGCCAGCAGCTCCGACCGCCACGAGCAGTACTTC.

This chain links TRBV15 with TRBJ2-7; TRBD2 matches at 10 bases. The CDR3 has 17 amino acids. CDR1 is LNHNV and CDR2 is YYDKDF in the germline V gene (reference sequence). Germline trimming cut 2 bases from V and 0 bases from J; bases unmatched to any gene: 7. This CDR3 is CATSRLLRTSGSYEQYF. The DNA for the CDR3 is TGTGCCACCAGCAGACTCCTTCGGACTAGCGGCTCCTACGAGCAGTACTTC.